The 25 T cell receptor beta chains in this list originate from one sample, sequenced in a study of a mutant IDH1 vaccine in newly diagnosed glioma. Antigens for these TCRs are unknown. Specified time point: week 11, during vaccination. Each dose of the vaccine consisted of 300 ug of mutant IDH1 20-mer peptide, with topical imiquimod. Generated by immunoSEQ multiplex PCR, the TCRdb table keeps only in-frame clones and is missing some. Of roughly 120,000 clones detected, roughly 78% appear once; the ten largest clones hold 5.5%. The material sequenced was PBMCs, taken from a glioma patient whose treatment included an IDH1 peptide vaccine. All receptors come from a man aged 35-49 years with glioma.

The CDR3 protein is CASSVEGTSVNNEQFF. The CDR3 DNA sequence: TGTGCCAGCAGCGTAGAGGGGACTAGCGTAAACAATGAGCAGTTCTTC. V usage is TRBV9 and J usage is TRBJ2-1; 10 nucleotides align to TRBD2. V gave up 0 bases and J gave up 5 bases; unmatched junction bases: 5. The CDR3 extends over 16 amino acids. Germline CDR1 reads SGDLS; CDR2 reads YYNGEE.

CDR3 nucleotides: TGTGCCAGCAGCCCCGGATGGGGACGGGGGTCGTACGAGCAGTACTTC. The encoded protein is CASSPGWGRGSYEQYF. V is TRBV6-6 and J is TRBJ2-7; possibly TRBD2 for D (6 bases). V lost 6 bases and J 4 bases, leaving 22 bases between the germline ends. Germline CDR1 MNHNY, CDR2 SVGAGI (reference sequence). The CDR3 extends over 16 amino acids.

This clone was seen a single time. This chain joins TRBV7-8 and TRBJ2-1; no definite D call. Trimming removed 1 base at V and 6 bases at J, with 7 bases between. This CDR3 contains 13 residues. The germline gives CDR1 SGHVS, CDR2 FQNEAQ. The CDR3: CASSLGRINEQFF. CDR3 DNA sequence: TGTGCCAGCAGCTTAGGACGGATCAATGAGCAGTTCTTC.

This clone was picked up one time. The genes are TRBV11-2 and TRBJ2-5; 9 bases fit TRBD2. The CDR3 runs 17 residues. The germline gives CDR1 SGHAT, CDR2 FQNNGV. Unmatched junction bases numbered 14, after V lost 5 bases and J lost 4 bases. CDR3: CASSPRSAGGPRETQYF. The CDR3 DNA sequence: TGTGCCAGCAGCCCTCGGTCTGCGGGAGGGCCGCGAGAGACCCAGTACTTC.

The chain employs TRBV28 and TRBJ2-7; 9 bases line up with TRBD1. Germline V gene data show CDR1 as MDHEN and CDR2 as SYDVKM. The CDR3 runs to 16 residues. V lost 5 bases to trimming and J lost 0 bases; unmatched junction nucleotides: 8. As DNA, the CDR3 is TGTGCCAGCAGTCCTCGGACAGGGGCACACTCCTACGAGCAGTACTTC. The encoded protein is CASSPRTGAHSYEQYF.

V gene TRBV4-1 combines with J gene TRBJ1-1, with 10 bases that match TRBD1. V was clipped by 3 bases and J by 2 bases; unmatched bases: 9. Germline CDR1 reads MGHRA; CDR2 reads YSYEKL. CDR3 size: 17 residues. CDR3 residues: CASSHGTGASTNTEAFF. DNA for the CDR3: TGCGCCAGCAGCCATGGGACAGGGGCCTCAACTAACACTGAAGCTTTCTTT.

This clone was counted a single time. The rearrangement joins TRBV30 to TRBJ1-6; the match to TRBD1 covers 11 bases. Germline loops: CDR1 GTSNPN, CDR2 SVGIG (reference sequence). After removal of 6 bases from V and 6 bases from J, the junction contained 4 bases not matched to a gene. This CDR3 spans 14 amino acids. The CDR3 here is CACGQGASNSPLHF. CDR3 nucleotides: TGTGCCTGCGGACAGGGGGCGAGTAATTCACCCCTCCACTTT.

This clone came up once. This chain's CDR3 is CASSQDYRQETQYF. The DNA for the CDR3 is TGTGCCAGCAGCCAGGACTATCGGCAAGAGACCCAGTACTTC. V gene TRBV5-4 combines with J gene TRBJ2-5; maybe TRBD2 (6 bases). Germline values: CDR1 SGHNT, CDR2 YYREEE (reference sequence). V was cut by 4 bases and J by 2 bases, with 12 bases left in between. There are 14 residues in the CDR3.

The V call is TRBV5-1, the J call TRBJ2-3; 9 nucleotides match TRBD2. CDR3 length equals 16 residues. Germline assignment: CDR1 SGHRS and CDR2 YFSETQ. The J segment lost 6 bases and the V segment lost 2 bases, leaving 10 bases of the junction unmatched. CDR3 residues: CASSFFPGLAGDTQYF. CDR3 nucleotides: TGCGCCAGCAGCTTCTTTCCGGGGCTAGCGGGGGATACGCAGTATTTT. The full variable domain, in which reference TRBV5-1 and TRBJ2-3 provide the parts outside the CDR3, is KAGVTQTPRYLIKTRGQQVTLSCSPISGHRSVSWYQQTPGQGLQFLFEYFSETQRNKGNFPGRFSGRQFSNSRSEMNVSTLELGDSALYLCASSFFPGLAGDTQYFGPGTRLTVL.

The DNA for the CDR3 is TGTGCCAGCAGGCTCCCTGACCGCTCCAATCAGCCCCAGCATTTT. Its translation is CASRLPDRSNQPQHF. V gene TRBV28 combines with J gene TRBJ1-5; D ambiguous. The CDR3 extends over 15 amino acids. CDR1 and CDR2 (germline): MDHEN, SYDVKM. V lost 6 bases and J 3 bases, leaving 15 bases between the germline ends.

Many counts were recorded for this clone. The chain combines TRBV11-2 with TRBJ2-1; D unclear. CDR3 length: 13 residues. V was cut by 1 base and J by 6 bases, with 7 bases left in between. Germline V gene lookup returns CDR1 SGHAT and CDR2 FQNNGV. DNA of the CDR3: TGTGCCAGCAGCTTAGGGGATGGCAATGAGCAGTTCTTC. Amino acid sequence: CASSLGDGNEQFF.

The chain couples TRBV19 to TRBJ1-5; no firm D call. Looked up from germline, CDR1 is LNHDA and CDR2 is SQIVND (reference sequence). The V end lost 6 bases, the J end lost 3 bases, and 15 bases lay between the germline ends. The CDR3 sequence is 15 residues long. The CDR3 sequence: CASSLRRIDNQPQHF. In DNA form, the CDR3 reads TGTGCCAGTAGCCTTCGGAGGATTGACAATCAGCCCCAGCATTTT.

This clone occurred a few times. The chain joins TRBV5-3 to TRBJ1-2, with TRBD1 as a possible D gene (6 bases). TRBV5-3 is noted as an ORF with a role that remains uncertain. The length of the CDR3 is 14 residues. V dropped 8 bases and J dropped 2 bases, with 16 bases sitting between them. As DNA, the CDR3 is TGTGCCAGCAGCCCGGGACATCCGAACTATGGCTACACCTTC. Translating gives CASSPGHPNYGYTF.

The chain combines TRBV29-1 with TRBJ2-5; possible D gene TRBD1, 5 bases. The germline V and J ends were trimmed by 1 base and 7 bases, with 22 bases remaining between them. The CDR3 length is 16 residues. Per germline, CDR1 SQVTM and CDR2 ANQGSEA. CDR3 sequence: CSVEVFGARATGTQYF. The CDR3 bases are TGCAGCGTTGAAGTATTCGGAGCCAGGGCCACGGGGACCCAGTACTTC. The variable domain in full, completed from reference TRBV29-1 and TRBJ2-5, reads SAVISQKPSRDICQRGTSLTIQCQVDSQVTMMFWYRQQPGQSLTLIATANQGSEATYESGFVIDKFPISRPNLTFSTLTVSNMSPEDSSIYLCSVEVFGARATGTQYFGPGTRLLVL.

Remarks on this clone: The germline gene is not matched at one end of the junction; a read error may be the cause. The chain carries TRBV2 and TRBJ1-2; possible D gene TRBD1, 5 bases. The CDR3 is 14 residues long. CDR1 SNHLY and CDR2 FYNNEI come from the germline V gene. CDR3 nucleotide sequence: TGTGCCAGCAGCGAAGGAAGACAGTTCCATGGCTACACCTTC. Translated: CASSEGRQFHGYTF.

The CDR3 protein is CASSDPVRTSGSWTSYNEQFF. DNA for the CDR3: TGCGCCAGCAGCGACCCGGTCAGGACTAGCGGGAGTTGGACATCCTACAATGAGCAGTTCTTC. V gene TRBV5-1 combines with J gene TRBJ2-1; TRBD2 matches at 13 bases. Germline V gives CDR1 SGHRS, CDR2 YFSETQ. The CDR3 spans 21 residues. Germline trimming cut 4 bases from V and 1 base from J; bases unmatched to any gene: 17.

This rearrangement joins TRBV28 to TRBJ1-1; D is uncertain. V was pared by 10 bases and J by 5 bases, with 17 bases between. Germline lookup yields CDR1 MDHEN and CDR2 SYDVKM. This CDR3 comprises 13 residues. Here the CDR3 DNA reads TGTGCCACCTCGGGCGGATTAAGGACTGAAGCTTTCTTT. Protein product: CATSGGLRTEAFF.

The chain uses TRBV15 and TRBJ2-3, with D possibly being TRBD2 (5 bases). The V end was cut by 0 bases, the J end by 0 bases, with 10 bases between. Germline CDR1 and CDR2: LNHNV and YYDKDF (reference sequence). The CDR3 covers 16 residues. The CDR3 loop reads CATSRETRLSTDTQYF. DNA of the CDR3: TGTGCCACCAGCAGAGAAACCAGACTAAGCACAGATACGCAGTATTTT.

This clone was seen a single time. This CDR3 is CAWSLAVETQYF. Here the CDR3 DNA reads TGTGCCTGGAGTCTGGCCGTGGAGACCCAGTACTTC. The chain joins TRBV30 to TRBJ2-5; no clear D gene. The germline gives CDR1 GTSNPN, CDR2 SVGIG (reference sequence). The V end was cut by 2 bases, the J end by 5 bases, with 9 bases between. The CDR3 loop spans 12 amino acids. The complete variable domain, with remaining parts taken from reference TRBV30 and TRBJ2-5, reads SQTIHQWPATLVQPVGSPLSLECTVEGTSNPNLYWYRQAAGRGLQLLFYSVGIGQISSEVPQNLSASRPQDRQFILSSKKLLLSDSGFYLCAWSLAVETQYFGPGTRLLVL.

V gene TRBV5-1 combines with J gene TRBJ2-3; D is possibly TRBD2 (5 bases). The CDR3 covers 12 residues. V lost 7 bases and J 6 bases, leaving 12 bases between the germline ends. Germline CDR1 and CDR2: SGHRS and YFSETQ. DNA for the CDR3: TGCGCCAGCGCTCCCCGAGGGGATACGCAGTATTTT. This translates into CASAPRGDTQYF.

V is TRBV15 and J is TRBJ2-1, with 9 bases that match TRBD2. Germline V lookup: CDR1 LNHNV, CDR2 YYDKDF (reference sequence). J lost 10 bases, V lost 1 base, and 5 bases had no gene match. The CDR3 spans 14 residues. This CDR3 is CATSRVPTSGEQFF. DNA of the CDR3: TGTGCCACCAGCAGAGTCCCAACTAGCGGGGAGCAGTTCTTC.

The chain carries TRBV20-1 and TRBJ2-4, with a possible D match to TRBD1 (5 bases). Germline CDR1 DFQATT, CDR2 SNEGSKA (reference sequence). Trimming left V 5 bases short and J 9 bases short, with 11 bases between. The CDR3 length is 11 residues. The CDR3 DNA is TGCAGTGCTCCCCAGGGCGGCATTCAGTACTTC. This translates into CSAPQGGIQYF.

The J gene is TRBJ2-4, the V gene TRBV5-4; 10 bases fit TRBD2. This CDR3 comprises 18 residues. The V segment lost 2 bases and the J segment 0 bases; nucleotides outside the gene matches: 8. The V gene's germline CDR1 is SGHNT and CDR2 YYREEE (reference sequence). The CDR3 is CASSFTAGGLLAKNIQYF. DNA for the CDR3: TGTGCCAGCAGCTTCACAGCGGGGGGGCTTCTAGCCAAAAACATTCAGTACTTC.

The count of this clone is one. This sequence joins TRBV10-3 and TRBJ2-2, with 7 bases identical to TRBD2. The CDR3 consists of 17 residues. After removal of 5 bases from V and 5 bases from J, the junction contained 14 bases not matched to a gene. Germline V gene sequence: CDR1 ENHRY, CDR2 SYGVKD. The CDR3 nucleotides are TGTGCCATCAGTTCCCCCGGGGGGAGGGAGAGGACCGGGGAGCTGTTTTTT. It codes for CAISSPGGRERTGELFF.

This chain uses TRBV7-9 with TRBJ2-5; the D call may be TRBD1 or TRBD2 (5 bases each). The CDR3 consists of 14 residues. Trimming stripped 4 bases from V and 0 bases from J, with 9 bases between. In germline, CDR1 is SEHNR, CDR2 FQNEAQ (reference sequence). This CDR3 is CASSSGTDQETQYF. CDR3 nucleotide sequence: TGTGCCAGCAGCTCCGGGACGGACCAAGAGACCCAGTACTTC.